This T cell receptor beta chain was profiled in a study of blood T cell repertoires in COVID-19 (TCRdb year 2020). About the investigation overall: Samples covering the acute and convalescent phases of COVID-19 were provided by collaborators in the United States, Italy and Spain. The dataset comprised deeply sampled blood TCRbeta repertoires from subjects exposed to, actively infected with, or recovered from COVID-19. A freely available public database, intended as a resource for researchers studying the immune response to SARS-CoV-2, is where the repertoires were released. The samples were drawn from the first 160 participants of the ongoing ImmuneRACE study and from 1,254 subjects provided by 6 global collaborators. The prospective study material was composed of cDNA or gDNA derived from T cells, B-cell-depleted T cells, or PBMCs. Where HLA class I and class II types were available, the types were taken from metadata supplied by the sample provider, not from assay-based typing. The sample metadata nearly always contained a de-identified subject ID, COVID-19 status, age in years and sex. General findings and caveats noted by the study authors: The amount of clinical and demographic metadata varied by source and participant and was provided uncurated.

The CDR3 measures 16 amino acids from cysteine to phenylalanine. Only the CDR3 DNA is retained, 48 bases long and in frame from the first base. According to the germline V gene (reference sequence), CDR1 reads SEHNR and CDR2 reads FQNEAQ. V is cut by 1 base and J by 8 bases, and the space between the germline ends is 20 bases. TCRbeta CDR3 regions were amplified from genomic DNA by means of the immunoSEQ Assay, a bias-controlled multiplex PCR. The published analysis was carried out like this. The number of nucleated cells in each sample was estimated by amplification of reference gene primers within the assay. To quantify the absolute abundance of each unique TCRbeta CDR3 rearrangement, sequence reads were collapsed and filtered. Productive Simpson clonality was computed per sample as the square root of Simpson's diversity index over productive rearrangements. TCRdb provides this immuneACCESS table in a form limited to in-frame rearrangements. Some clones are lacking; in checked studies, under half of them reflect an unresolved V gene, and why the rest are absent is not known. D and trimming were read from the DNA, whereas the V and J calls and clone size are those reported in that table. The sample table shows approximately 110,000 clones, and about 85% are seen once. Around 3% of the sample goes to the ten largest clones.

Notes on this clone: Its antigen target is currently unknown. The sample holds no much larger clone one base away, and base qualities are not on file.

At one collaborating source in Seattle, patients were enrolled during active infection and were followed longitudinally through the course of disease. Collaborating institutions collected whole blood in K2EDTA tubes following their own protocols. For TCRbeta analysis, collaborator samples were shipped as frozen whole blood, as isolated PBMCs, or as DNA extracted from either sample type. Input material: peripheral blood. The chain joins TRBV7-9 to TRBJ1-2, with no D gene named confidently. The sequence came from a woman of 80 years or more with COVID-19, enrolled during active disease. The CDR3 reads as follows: CASSLEITVFSSGYTF. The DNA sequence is TGTGCCAGCAGCTTAGAAATTACGGTATTTTCCTCCGGCTACACCTTC.